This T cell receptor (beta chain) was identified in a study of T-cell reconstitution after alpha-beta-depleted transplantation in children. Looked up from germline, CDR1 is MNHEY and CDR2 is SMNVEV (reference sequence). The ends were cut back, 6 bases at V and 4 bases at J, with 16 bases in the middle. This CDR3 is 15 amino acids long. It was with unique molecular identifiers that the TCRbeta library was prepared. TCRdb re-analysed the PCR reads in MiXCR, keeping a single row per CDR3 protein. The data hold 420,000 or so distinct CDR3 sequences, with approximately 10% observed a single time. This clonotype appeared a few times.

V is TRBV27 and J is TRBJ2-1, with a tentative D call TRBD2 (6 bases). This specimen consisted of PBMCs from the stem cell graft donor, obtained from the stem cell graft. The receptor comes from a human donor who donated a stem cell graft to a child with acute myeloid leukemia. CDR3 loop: CASSRDSGLYNEQFF. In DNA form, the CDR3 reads TGTGCCAGCAGCCGCGATAGCGGCTTGTACAATGAGCAGTTCTTC.